This T cell receptor beta chain emerged from a study of patients and donors after allogeneic stem cell transplantation. This clonotype was counted only a few times. The V end lost 1 base, the J end lost 6 bases, and 9 bases lay between the germline ends. The CDR3 runs to 13 residues. The V gene's germline CDR1 is SEHNR and CDR2 FQNEAQ (reference sequence). TCRdb re-called the RT-PCR reads through MiXCR, storing one row per CDR3 protein. The table includes about 960,000 distinct CDR3 sequences, approximately 19% detected once. The specimen was blood, either unsorted or a sorted T cell fraction (not recorded which). The receptor was isolated from a human donor who was either an allogeneic HSCT recipient or a stem cell or donor lymphocyte infusion donor (not recorded which). It is not recorded whose cells these are; they may come from a transplant donor. The V gene is TRBV7-9, the J gene TRBJ1-2, with no clear D. The CDR3 nucleotides are TGTGCCAGCAGCTTAGAACATGTGGATGGCTACACCTTC. Translated, it gives CASSLEHVDGYTF.